This T cell receptor beta chain was identified in a study of cytomegalovirus exposure and HLA in healthy donors. Study-level findings and limits: Overall, approximately 150 TCR beta chains were annotated as cytomegalovirus-associated. Usually a TCR sequence was rare, but some public TCRs were found in many donors. Three of the chains that were CMV-associated were confirmed in vitro to be specific for CMV antigens.

Germline V gene data show CDR1 as SGHTA and CDR2 as FQGTGA. CDR3 length: 13 amino acids. Trimming took off 5 bases at V and 2 bases at J, with 6 bases between the two ends. Among the 110 or so subjects of the validation cohort, separate from the approximately 700-subject first cohort, were the donors. Of note for this clone: Its antigen is unknown.

TCRdb keeps only in-frame clones here, not all; method: immunoSEQ multiplex PCR. Among 150,000 to 200,000 clones listed, 85% were seen once. Sequenced: PBMCs. This receptor was identified in a man between 18 and 29 years old in good health and CMV-seropositive. This sequence joins TRBV7-3 and TRBJ2-2; no clear D gene. The CDR3 sequence is CASSARNTGELFF. CDR3 sequence (DNA): TGTGCCAGCAGCGCCAGAAACACCGGGGAGCTGTTTTTT.